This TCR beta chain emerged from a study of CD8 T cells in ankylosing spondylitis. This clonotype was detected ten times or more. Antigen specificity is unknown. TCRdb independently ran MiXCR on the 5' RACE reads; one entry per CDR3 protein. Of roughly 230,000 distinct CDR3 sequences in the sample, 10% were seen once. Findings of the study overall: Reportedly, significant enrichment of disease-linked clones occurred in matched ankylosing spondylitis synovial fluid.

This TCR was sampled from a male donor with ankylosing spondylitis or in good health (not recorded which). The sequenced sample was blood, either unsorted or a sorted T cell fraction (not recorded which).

Here the CDR3 DNA reads TGTGCCAGCCAGCAGGACGTTTCTTACACCATATATTTT. Protein: CASQQDVSYTIYF. The chain carries TRBV2 and TRBJ1-3; no clear D gene. The germline V gene encodes CDR1 SNHLY and CDR2 FYNNEI. The ends were cut back, 8 bases at V and 8 bases at J, with 16 bases in the middle. The CDR3 consists of 13 residues. The whole variable domain, remainder taken from reference TRBV2 and TRBJ1-3, is EPEVTQTPSHQVTQMGQEVILRCVPISNHLYFYWYRQILGQKVEFLVSFYNNEISEKSEIFDDQFSVERPDGSNFTLKIRSTKLEDSAMYFCASQQDVSYTIYFGEGSWLTVV.